This T cell receptor beta chain appears in the sequencing data of a study of shared clonotypes between healthy human individuals. Data came from immunoSEQ multiplex PCR; TCRdb stores just in-frame clones and leaves some out. The sample records a few million clones, approximately 93% being singletons. Germline V CDR1 and CDR2: SGHTA, FQGNSA. The length of the CDR3 is 15 residues. V lost 5 bases and J 4 bases, leaving 15 bases between the germline ends. This TCR derives from a man between 18 and 35 years old in good health. Some clones in this sample may be carry-over from other donors' samples. The chain joins TRBV7-2 to TRBJ1-3; D gene uncertain. Sequencing used naive CD4+ T cells from PBMCs. Described subset: CD45RA+ positively selected. The CDR3 region is CASSVSEAHGNTIYF. CDR3 sequence (DNA): TGTGCCAGCAGCGTTAGCGAAGCCCACGGAAACACCATATATTTT.